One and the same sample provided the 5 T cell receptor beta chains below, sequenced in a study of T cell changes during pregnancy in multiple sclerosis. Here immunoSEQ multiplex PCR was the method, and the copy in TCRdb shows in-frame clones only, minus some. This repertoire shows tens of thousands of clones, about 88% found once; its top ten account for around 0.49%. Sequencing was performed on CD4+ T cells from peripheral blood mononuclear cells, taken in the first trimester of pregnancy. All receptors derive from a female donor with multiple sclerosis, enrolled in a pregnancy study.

As DNA, the CDR3 is TGTGCCAGCAGATATGGGACAGATCGCTATGGCTACACCTTC. It yields the protein CASRYGTDRYGYTF. The rearrangement links TRBV7-2 to TRBJ1-2; 7 bases agree with TRBD1. The CDR3 is made up of 14 amino acids. V gave up 6 bases and J gave up 4 bases; unmatched junction bases: 8. Germline V CDR1 and CDR2: SGHTA, FQGNSA.

The CDR3 sequence is CASSLGGLSYNEQFF. DNA of the CDR3: TGTGCCAGCAGCTTGGGGGGTCTCTCCTACAATGAGCAGTTCTTC. The chain uses TRBV7-3 and TRBJ2-1; D may be TRBD2 (6 bases). The length of the CDR3 is 15 residues. Germline V gene data show CDR1 as SGHTA and CDR2 as FQGTGA. V lost 3 bases to trimming and J lost 0 bases, with 9 bases between them. Supplemented by reference TRBV7-3 and TRBJ2-1, the full variable domain reads GAGVSQTPSNKVTEKGKYVELRCDPISGHTALYWYRQSLGQGPEFLIYFQGTGAADDSGLPNDRFFAVRPEGSVSTLKIQRTERGDSAVYLCASSLGGLSYNEQFFGPGTRLTVL.

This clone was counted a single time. The CDR3 loop reads CAWSRGGTYEQYF. CDR3 DNA sequence: TGTGCCTGGAGTCGTGGGGGGACCTACGAGCAGTACTTC. The chain combines TRBV30 with TRBJ2-7; TRBD2 might be the D (6 bases). The CDR3 sequence is 13 residues long. Trimming removed 2 bases from V and 2 bases from J, with 10 bases in between. Per germline, CDR1 GTSNPN and CDR2 SVGIG (reference sequence).

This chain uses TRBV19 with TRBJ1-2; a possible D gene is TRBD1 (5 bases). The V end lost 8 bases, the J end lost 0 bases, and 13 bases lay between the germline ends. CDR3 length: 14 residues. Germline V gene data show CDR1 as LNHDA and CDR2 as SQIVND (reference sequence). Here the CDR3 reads CASEGRDSNYGYTF. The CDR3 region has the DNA TGTGCCAGTGAGGGCCGGGACTCTAACTATGGCTACACCTTC.

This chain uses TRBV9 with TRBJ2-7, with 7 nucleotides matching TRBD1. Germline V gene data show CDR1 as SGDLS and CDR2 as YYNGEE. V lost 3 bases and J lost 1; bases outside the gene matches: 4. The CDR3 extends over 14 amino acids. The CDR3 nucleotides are TGTGCCAGCAGCGGCCTACAGGGGTCCTACGAGCAGTACTTC. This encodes CASSGLQGSYEQYF.